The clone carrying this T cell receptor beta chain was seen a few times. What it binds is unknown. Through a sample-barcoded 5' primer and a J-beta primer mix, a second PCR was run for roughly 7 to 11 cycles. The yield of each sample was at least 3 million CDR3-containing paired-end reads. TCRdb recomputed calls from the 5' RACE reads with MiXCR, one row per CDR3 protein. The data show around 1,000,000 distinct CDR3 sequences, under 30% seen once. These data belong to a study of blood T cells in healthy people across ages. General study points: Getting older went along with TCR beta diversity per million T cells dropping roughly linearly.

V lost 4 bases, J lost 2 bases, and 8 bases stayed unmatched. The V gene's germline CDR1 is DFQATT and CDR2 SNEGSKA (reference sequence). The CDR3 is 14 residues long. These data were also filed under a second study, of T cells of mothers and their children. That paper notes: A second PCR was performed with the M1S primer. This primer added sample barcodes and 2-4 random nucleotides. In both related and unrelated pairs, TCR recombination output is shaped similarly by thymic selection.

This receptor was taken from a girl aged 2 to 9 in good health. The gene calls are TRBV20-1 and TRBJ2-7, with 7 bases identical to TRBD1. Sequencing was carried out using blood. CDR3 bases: TGCAGTGCTACCCCGGGACAGATCACCTACGAGCAGTACTTC. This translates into CSATPGQITYEQYF.